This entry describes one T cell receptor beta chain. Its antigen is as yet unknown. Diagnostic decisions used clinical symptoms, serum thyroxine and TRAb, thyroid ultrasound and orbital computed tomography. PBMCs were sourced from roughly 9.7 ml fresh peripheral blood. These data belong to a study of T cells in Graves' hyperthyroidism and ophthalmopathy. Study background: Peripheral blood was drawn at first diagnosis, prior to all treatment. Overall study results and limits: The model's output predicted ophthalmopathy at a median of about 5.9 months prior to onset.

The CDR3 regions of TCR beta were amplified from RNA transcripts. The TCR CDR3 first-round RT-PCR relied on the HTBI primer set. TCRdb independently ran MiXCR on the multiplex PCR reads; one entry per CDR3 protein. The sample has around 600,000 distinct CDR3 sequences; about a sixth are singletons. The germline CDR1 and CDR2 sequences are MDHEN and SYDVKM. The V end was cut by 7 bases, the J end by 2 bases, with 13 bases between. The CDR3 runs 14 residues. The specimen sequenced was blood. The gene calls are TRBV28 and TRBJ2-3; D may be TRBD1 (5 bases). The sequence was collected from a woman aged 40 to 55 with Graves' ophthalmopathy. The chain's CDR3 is CASTLTGYTDTQYF. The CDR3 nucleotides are TGTGCCAGCACCTTAACAGGCTACACAGATACGCAGTATTTT.